This TCR beta chain was identified during a study of T cell responses to AZD1222 COVID-19 vaccine. Whole-study findings and limits: A mostly white British donor set with more females was recruited, and clonal diversity was possibly underestimated. The number of AZD1222 recipients seropositive at baseline was only five to seven. Repertoire sampling happened only post peak T cell response. Elevations in Spike-specific TCR breadth and depth followed administration of two AZD1222 doses.

Assay used: immunoSEQ multiplex PCR; TCRdb lists only in-frame clones, some missing. The sample carries more than 80,000 clones, 80% to 90% recorded once. V lost 0 bases, J lost 4 bases, and 5 bases lay in between. This CDR3 is built from 13 residues. Per the germline V gene, CDR1 is SGDLS and CDR2 is YYNGEE. On this clone itself: No antigen is known for it.

The material sequenced was peripheral blood, taken 28 days after the second AZD1222 dose. The chain links TRBV9 to TRBJ2-1; no firm D call. This TCR was sampled from an adult who received the AZD1222 COVID-19 vaccine. The CDR3 loop reads CASSVAGYNEQFF. The CDR3, as DNA: TGTGCCAGCAGCGTAGCAGGTTACAATGAGCAGTTCTTC.